This note documents a single T cell receptor (beta chain) sequence. The antigen is undetermined. Germline CDR1 and CDR2: SGHRS and YFSETQ. This CDR3 contains 16 residues. Between the trimmed V and J ends, which lost 0 bases and 0 bases, there was a span of 11 bases. The data stem from a study of PD-1 blockade in classical Hodgkin lymphoma. About the study: The patients were dosed with nivolumab 3 mg/kg, infused intravenously every 2 weeks.

Assay: immunoSEQ multiplex PCR; the TCRdb copy retains only in-frame clones and omits some. The data hold approximately 99,000 clones, with roughly 80% observed a single time. Study results and limitations: Any patient who commenced nivolumab under 1 year after ASCT was excluded.

All patients experienced relapse after autologous stem cell transplantation, and brentuximab vedotin exposure was variable. The chain has TRBV5-1 and TRBJ2-3; TRBD2 is a possible D gene (6 bases). The sequences come from peripheral blood mononuclear cells (PBMCs), collected before the second cycle of nivolumab. The clonotype was recovered from a human donor with classical Hodgkin lymphoma. CDR3 coding DNA: TGCGCCAGCAGCTTGGGGGGTCTAGCGAGCACAGATACGCAGTATTTT. It translates to CASSLGGLASTDTQYF.